This T cell receptor beta chain was identified in a study of control samples from healthy donors and cancer patients. Trimming stripped 0 bases from V and 5 bases from J, with 13 bases between. Germline V lookup: CDR1 LGHNA, CDR2 YSLEER. This CDR3 is 15 amino acids long. Assay: immunoSEQ multiplex PCR; the TCRdb copy retains only in-frame clones and omits some. The top ten clones hold around 1.5% of a sample with over 150,000 clones, roughly 89% of them seen once. This clonotype originated in a woman in her fifties or sixties in good health. The sequenced sample consisted of blood. The V call is TRBV4-3, the J call TRBJ1-1; D is unresolved. CDR3 coding DNA: TGCGCCAGCAGCCAAGAATATCCCCGGGCAACTGAAGCTTTCTTT. The encoded protein is CASSQEYPRATEAFF.